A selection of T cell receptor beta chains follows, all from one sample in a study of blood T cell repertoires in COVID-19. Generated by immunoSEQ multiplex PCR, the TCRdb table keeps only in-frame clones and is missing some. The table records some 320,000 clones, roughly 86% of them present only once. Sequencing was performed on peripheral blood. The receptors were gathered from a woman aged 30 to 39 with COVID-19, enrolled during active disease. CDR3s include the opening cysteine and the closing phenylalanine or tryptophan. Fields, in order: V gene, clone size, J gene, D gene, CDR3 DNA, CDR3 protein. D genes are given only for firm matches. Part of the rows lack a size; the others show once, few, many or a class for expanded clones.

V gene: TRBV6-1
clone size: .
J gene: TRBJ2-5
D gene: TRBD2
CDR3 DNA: TGTGCCAGCAGTGTTGGGACTAGCGGGGGAGGGGAGACCCAGTACTTC
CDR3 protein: CASSVGTSGGGETQYF

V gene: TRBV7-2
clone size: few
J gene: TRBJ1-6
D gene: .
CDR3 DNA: TGTGCCAGCAGCTCATCGAAGGAGCCCAATTCACCCCTCCACTTT
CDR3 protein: CASSSSKEPNSPLHF

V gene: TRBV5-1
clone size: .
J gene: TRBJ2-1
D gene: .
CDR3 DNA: TGCGCCAGCAGGCTGAGCGCAAACAATGAGCAGTTCTTC
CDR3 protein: CASRLSANNEQFF

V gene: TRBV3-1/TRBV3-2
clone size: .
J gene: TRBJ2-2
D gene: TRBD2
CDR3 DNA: TGTGCCAGCAGCCCTGGACTAGCCCTCGACGGGGAGCTGTTTTTT
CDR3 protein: CASSPGLALDGELFF

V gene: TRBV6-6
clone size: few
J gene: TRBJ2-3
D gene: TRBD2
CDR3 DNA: TGTGCCAGCAATTGGAGAGGGACTAGTACTGATACGCAGTATTTT
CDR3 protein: CASNWRGTSTDTQYF

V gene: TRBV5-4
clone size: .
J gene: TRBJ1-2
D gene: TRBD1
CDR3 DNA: TGTGCCAGCAGGGACGGACAGGGGCGTTATGGCTACACCTTC
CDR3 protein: CASRDGQGRYGYTF

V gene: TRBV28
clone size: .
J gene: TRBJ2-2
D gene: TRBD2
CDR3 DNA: TGTGCCAGCAGTTCCTTTGGCGGGGGGCACACCGGGGAGCTGTTTTTT
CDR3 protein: CASSSFGGGHTGELFF

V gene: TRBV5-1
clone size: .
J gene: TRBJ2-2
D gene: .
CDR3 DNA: TGCGCCAGCAGCTTGTCTCCGGGGGCGAACACCGGGGAGCTGTTTTTT
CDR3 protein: CASSLSPGANTGELFF

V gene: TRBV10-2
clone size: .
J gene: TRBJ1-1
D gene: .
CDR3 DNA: TGCGCCAGCAGTGAGCCCGTGTCCACTGAAGCTTTCTTT
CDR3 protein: CASSEPVSTEAFF

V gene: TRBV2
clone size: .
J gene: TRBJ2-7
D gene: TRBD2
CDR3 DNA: TGTGCCAGCAGTGGGGCTAGCGGGGGCTACGAGCAGTACTTC
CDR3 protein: CASSGASGGYEQYF

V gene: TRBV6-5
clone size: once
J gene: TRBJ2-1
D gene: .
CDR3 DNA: TGTGCCAGCAGACCTCGTGTGAGCTCCTACAATGAGCAGTTCTTC
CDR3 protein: CASRPRVSSYNEQFF

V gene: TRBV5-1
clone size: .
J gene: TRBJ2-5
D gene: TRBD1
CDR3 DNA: TGCGCCAGCAGCCCCCAATGGGACAGGTACCAAGAGACCCAGTACTTC
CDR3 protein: CASSPQWDRYQETQYF

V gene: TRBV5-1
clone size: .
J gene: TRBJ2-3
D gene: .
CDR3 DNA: TGCGCCAGCAGCTTGGTGAGGGGACACAGCACAGATACGCAGTATTTT
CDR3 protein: CASSLVRGHSTDTQYF

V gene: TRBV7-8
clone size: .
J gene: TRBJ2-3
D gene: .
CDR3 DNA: TGTGCCAGCAGCTTAGCGTTGATTTACCAGAGCACAGATACGCAGTATTTT
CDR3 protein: CASSLALIYQSTDTQYF

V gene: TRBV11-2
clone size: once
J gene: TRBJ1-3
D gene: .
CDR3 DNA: TGTGCCAGCGGGCTCCCTGGAAACACCATATATTTT
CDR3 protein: CASGLPGNTIYF

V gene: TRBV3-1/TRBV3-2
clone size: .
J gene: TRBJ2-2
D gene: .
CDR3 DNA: TGTGCCAGCAGCCTCAGAGGTGCCGGGGAGCTGTTTTTT
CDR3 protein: CASSLRGAGELFF

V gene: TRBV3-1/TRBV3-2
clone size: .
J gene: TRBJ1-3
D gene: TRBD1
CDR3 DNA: TGTGCCAGCAGCCAAGATCGTACAGGGGTCAACACCATATATTTT
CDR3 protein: CASSQDRTGVNTIYF

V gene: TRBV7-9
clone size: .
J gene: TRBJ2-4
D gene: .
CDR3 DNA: TGTGCCAGCAGCTGGGGGGATCAGGGCATTCAGTACTTC
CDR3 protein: CASSWGDQGIQYF

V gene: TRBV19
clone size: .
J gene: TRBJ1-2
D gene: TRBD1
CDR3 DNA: TGTGCCAGTAGTATCACCGGGACAGGGGACTATGGCTACACCTTC
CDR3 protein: CASSITGTGDYGYTF

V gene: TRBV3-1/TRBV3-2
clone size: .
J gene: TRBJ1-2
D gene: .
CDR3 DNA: TGTGCCAGCAGTCCCCATTTACTACTGAAAGACTATGGCTACACCTTC
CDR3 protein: CASSPHLLLKDYGYTF

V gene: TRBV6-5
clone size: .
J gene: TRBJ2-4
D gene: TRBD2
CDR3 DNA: TGTGCCAGCAGCCGGGAGGTGCTAGCCAAAAACATTCAGTACTTC
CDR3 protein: CASSREVLAKNIQYF

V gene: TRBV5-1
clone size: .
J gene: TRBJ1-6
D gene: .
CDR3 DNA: TGCGCCAGCAGCCGGGCCGGACAGTTTTCACCCCTCCACTTT
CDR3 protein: CASSRAGQFSPLHF

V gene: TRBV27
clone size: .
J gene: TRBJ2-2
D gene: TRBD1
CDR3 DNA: TGTGCCTCAAAAACAGGGGTGAAAACCGGGGAGCTGTTTTTT
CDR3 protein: CASKTGVKTGELFF

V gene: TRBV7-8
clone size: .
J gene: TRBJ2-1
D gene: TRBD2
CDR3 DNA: TGTGCCAGCAGCTCTAGACTAGCGGGGGGGGAGGATGAGCAGTTCTTC
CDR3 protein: CASSSRLAGGEDEQFF

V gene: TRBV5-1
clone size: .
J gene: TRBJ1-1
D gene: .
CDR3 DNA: TGCGCCAGCAGCTCACCCGAGAACAGGGAAGGGAACACTGAAGCTTTCTTT
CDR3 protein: CASSSPENREGNTEAFF

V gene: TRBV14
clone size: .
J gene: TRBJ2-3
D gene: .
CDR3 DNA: TGTGCCAGCAGCCAAGGGAGAACGCAGTATTTT
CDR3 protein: CASSQGRTQYF

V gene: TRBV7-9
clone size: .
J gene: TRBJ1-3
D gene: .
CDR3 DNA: TGTGCCAGCGGCCCGGTGCTCTACGAGGCGTACGGCTCTGGAAACACCATATATTTT
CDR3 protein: CASGPVLYEAYGSGNTIYF

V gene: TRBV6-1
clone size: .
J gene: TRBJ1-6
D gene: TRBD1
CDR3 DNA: TGTGCCAGCAGTGACAGGGGGCCTTTGAGCTCCTATAATTCACCCCTCCACTTT
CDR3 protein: CASSDRGPLSSYNSPLHF

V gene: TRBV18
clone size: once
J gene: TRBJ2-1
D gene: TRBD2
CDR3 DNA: TGTGCCAGCTCACCACTCCGGCGGGGGGCCTACAATGAGCAGTTCTTC
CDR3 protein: CASSPLRRGAYNEQFF

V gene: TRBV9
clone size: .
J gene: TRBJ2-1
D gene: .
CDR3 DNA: TGTGCCAGCAGCGTAGGAGAGGGGTGGAGGCTTCGGGACTCTTACACTGAGCAGTTCTTC
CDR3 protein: CASSVGEGWRLRDSYTEQFF

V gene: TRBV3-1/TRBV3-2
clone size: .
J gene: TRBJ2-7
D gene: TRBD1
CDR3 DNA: TGTGCCAGCAGCCCCCGGGACAGGGCCTACGAGCAGTACTTC
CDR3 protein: CASSPRDRAYEQYF

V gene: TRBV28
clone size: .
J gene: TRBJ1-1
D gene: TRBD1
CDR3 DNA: TGTGCCAGCGTAGGCTCTCCGGGACAGGGGGCGAACTATCCTGAAGCTTTCTTT
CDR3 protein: CASVGSPGQGANYPEAFF

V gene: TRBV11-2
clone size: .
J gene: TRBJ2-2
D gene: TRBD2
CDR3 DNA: TGTGCCAGCAGACGACCCGGACTAGTAGCCGGGGAGCTGTTTTTT
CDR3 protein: CASRRPGLVAGELFF

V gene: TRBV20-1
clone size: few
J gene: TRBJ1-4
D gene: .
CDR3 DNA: TGCAGTGCTAGTAGTGACCCCGGGGAAAAACTGTTTTTT
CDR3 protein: CSASSDPGEKLFF

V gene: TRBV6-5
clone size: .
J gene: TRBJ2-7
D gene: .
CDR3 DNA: TGTGCCAGCTCGAGGACTGTCGACGAGCAGTACTTC
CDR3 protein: CASSRTVDEQYF

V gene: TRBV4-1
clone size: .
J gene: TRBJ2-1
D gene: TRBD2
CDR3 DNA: TGCGCCAGCAGCCTCTTCTCTAGCGGGGGCTCAAGTTATGAGCAGTTCTTC
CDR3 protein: CASSLFSSGGSSYEQFF

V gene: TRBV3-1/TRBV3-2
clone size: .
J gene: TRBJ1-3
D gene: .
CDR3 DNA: TGTGCCAGCAGCCCATGGGGGGTATCGTCTGGAAACACCATATATTTT
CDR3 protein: CASSPWGVSSGNTIYF

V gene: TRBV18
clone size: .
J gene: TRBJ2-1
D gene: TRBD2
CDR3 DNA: TGTGCCAGCTCACCGGATAGCGGGGGAAACAATGAGCAGTTCTTC
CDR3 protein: CASSPDSGGNNEQFF

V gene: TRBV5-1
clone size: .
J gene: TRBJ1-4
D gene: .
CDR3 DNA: TGCGCCAGCAGCCTAGGGAGGACTAATGAAAAACTGTTTTTT
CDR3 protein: CASSLGRTNEKLFF

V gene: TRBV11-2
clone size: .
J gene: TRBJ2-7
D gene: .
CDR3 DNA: TGTGCCAGCAGCTTCCAGGGTCGAACCTACGAGCAGTACTTC
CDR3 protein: CASSFQGRTYEQYF

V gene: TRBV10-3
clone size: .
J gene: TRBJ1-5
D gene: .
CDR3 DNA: TGTGCCATCAGCCGACAGGGCAATCAGCCCCAGCATTTT
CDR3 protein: CAISRQGNQPQHF

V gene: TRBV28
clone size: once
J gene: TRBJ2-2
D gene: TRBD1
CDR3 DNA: TGTGCCAGCTCCCTGGCACAGGGGTCAGGGGAGCTGTTTTTT
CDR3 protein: CASSLAQGSGELFF

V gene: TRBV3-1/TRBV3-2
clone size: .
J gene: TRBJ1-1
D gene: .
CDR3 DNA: TGTGCCAGCAGCCACACAGGGTTAGATGTTGATGAAGCTTTCTTT
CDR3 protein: CASSHTGLDVDEAFF

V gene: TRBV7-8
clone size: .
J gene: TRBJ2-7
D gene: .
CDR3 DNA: TGTGCCAGCAGCCCGTCCGGGACATACTACGAGCAGTACTTC
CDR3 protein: CASSPSGTYYEQYF

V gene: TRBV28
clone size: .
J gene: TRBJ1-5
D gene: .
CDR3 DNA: TGTGCCAGCCGCGGAGACCTCAATCAGCCCCAGCATTTT
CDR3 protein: CASRGDLNQPQHF

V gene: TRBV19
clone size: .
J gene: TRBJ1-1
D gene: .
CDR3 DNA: TGTGCCAGTCGTAACAGGGACACTGAAGCTTTCTTT
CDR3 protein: CASRNRDTEAFF

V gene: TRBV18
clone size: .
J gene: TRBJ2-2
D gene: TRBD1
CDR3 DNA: TGTGCCAGCTCACCACGGGACAGGGAAACCGGGGAGCTGTTTTTT
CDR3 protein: CASSPRDRETGELFF

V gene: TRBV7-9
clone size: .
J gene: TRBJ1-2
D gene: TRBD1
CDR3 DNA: TGTGCCAGCAGCTTAATTGGACAGGAAGTTGGCTACACCTTC
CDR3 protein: CASSLIGQEVGYTF

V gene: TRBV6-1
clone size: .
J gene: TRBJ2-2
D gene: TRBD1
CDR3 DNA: TGTGCCAGCAGTTTACGGACAGGCACCGGGGAGCTGTTTTTT
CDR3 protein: CASSLRTGTGELFF

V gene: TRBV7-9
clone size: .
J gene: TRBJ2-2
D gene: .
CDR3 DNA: TGTGCCAGCAACGCCGCGGCATCCGGGGAGCTGTTTTTT
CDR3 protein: CASNAAASGELFF

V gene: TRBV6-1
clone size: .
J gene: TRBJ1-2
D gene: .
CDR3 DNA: TGTGCCAGCAGTGTAGACAGGCGGGGGGCACCAACCTTC
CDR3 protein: CASSVDRRGAPTF